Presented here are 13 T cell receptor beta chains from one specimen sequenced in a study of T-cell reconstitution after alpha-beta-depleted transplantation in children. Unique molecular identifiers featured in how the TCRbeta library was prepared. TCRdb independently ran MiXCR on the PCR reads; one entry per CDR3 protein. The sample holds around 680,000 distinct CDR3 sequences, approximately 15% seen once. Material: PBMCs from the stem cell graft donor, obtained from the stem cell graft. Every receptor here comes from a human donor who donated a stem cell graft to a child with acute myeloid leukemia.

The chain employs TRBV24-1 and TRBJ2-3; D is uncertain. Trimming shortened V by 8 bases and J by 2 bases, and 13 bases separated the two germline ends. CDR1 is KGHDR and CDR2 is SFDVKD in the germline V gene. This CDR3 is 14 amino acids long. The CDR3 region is CATTGGSDTDTQYF. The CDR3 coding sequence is TGTGCCACCACCGGTGGCAGCGACACAGATACGCAGTATTTT.

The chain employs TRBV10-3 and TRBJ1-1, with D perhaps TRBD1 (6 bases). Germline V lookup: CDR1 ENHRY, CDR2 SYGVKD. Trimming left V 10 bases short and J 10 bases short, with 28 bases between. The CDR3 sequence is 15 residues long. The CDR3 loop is CATQRAGEAPLPAFF. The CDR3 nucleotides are TGTGCCACCCAGAGAGCAGGGGAAGCCCCCCTACCAGCTTTCTTT.

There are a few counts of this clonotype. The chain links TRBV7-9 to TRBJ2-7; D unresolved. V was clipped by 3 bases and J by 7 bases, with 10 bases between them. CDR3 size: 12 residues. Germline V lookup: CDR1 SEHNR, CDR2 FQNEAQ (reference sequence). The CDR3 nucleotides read TGTGCCAGCAGCTTTGGCAGCGTTGAGCAGTACTTC. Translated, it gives CASSFGSVEQYF.

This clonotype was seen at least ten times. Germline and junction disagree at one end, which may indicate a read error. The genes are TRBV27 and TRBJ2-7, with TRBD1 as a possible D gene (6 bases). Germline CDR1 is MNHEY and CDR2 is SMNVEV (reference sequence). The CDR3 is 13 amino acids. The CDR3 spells CATSEGVLYEQYF. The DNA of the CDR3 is TGTGCCACCAGTGAGGGGGTTCTCTACGAGCAGTACTTC.

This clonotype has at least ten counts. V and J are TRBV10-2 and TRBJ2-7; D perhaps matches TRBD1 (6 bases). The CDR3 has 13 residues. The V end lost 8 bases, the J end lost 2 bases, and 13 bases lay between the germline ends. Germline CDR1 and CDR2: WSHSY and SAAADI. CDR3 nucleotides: TGCGCCAGCGGCTCGGGGACAACCTACGAGCAGTACGTC. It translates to CASGSGTTYEQYV.

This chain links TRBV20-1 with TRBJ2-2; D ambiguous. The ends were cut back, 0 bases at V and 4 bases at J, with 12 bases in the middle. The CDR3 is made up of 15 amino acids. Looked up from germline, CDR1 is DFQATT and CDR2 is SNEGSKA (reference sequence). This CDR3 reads CSARDWNKATGELFF. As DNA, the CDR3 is TGCAGTGCTAGAGATTGGAACAAAGCCACCGGGGAGCTGTTTTTT.

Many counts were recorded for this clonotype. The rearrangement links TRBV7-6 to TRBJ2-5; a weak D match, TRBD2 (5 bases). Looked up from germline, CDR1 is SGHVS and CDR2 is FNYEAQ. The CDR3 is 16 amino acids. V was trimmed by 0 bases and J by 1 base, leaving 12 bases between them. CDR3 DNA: TGTGCCAGCAGCTTAGCCGAGGGTACCATCCAAGAGACCCAGTACTTC. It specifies CASSLAEGTIQETQYF. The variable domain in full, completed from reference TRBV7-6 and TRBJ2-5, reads GAGVSQSPRYKVTKRGQDVALRCDPISGHVSLYWYRQALGQGPEFLTYFNYEAQQDKSGLPNDRFSAERPEGSISTLTIQRTEQRDSAMYRCASSLAEGTIQETQYFGPGTRLLVL.

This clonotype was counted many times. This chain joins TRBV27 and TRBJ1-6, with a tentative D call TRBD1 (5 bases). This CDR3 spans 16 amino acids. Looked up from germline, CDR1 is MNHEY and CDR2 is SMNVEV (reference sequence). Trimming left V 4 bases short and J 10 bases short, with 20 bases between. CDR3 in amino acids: CASSWGSQGRLSPLHF. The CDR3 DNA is TGTGCCAGCAGTTGGGGGTCCCAGGGACGTTTGTCACCCCTCCACTTT.

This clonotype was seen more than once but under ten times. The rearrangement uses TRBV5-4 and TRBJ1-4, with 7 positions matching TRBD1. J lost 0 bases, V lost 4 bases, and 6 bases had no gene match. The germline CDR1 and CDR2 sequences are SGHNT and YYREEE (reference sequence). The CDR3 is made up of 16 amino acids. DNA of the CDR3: TGTGCCAGCAGCCCTACAGGGGCTGCAACTAATGAAAAACTGTTTTTT. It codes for CASSPTGAATNEKLFF.

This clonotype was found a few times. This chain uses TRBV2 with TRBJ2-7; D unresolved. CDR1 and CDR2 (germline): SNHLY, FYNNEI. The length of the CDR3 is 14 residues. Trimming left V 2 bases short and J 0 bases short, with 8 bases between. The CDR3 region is CASSENVNSYEQYV. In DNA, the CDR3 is TGTGCCAGCAGTGAAAACGTGAACTCCTACGAGCAGTACGTC.

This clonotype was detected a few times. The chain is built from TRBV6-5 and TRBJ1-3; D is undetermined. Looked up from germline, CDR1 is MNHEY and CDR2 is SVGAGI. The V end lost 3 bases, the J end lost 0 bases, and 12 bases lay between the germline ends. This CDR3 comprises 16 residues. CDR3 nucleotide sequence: TGTGCCAGCAGTTATTCAAGCTTCCTCTCTGGAAACACCATATATTTT. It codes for CASSYSSFLSGNTIYF.

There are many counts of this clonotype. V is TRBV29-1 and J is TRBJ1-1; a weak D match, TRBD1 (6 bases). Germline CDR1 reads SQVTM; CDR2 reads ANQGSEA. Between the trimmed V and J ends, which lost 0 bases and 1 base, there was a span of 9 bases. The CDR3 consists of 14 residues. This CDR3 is CSVEDRGQNTEAFF. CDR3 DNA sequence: TGCAGCGTTGAAGATCGGGGACAGAACACTGAAGCTTTCTTT. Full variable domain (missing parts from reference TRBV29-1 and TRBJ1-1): SAVISQKPSRDICQRGTSLTIQCQVDSQVTMMFWYRQQPGQSLTLIATANQGSEATYESGFVIDKFPISRPNLTFSTLTVSNMSPEDSSIYLCSVEDRGQNTEAFFGQGTRLTVV.

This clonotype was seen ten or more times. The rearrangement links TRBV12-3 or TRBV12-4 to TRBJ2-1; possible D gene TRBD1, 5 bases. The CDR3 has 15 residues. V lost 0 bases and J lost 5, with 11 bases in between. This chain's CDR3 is CASSLAGAVNNEQFF. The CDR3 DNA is TGTGCCAGCAGTTTAGCTGGGGCAGTTAACAATGAGCAGTTCTTC.